The source of this T cell receptor beta chain is a study of T-cell reconstitution after alpha-beta-depleted transplantation in children (dated by TCRdb to 2016 to 2017). For the study in its entirety: The study quantitatively tracked T-cell immune reconstitution after TCRalphabeta/CD19-depleted allogeneic hematopoietic cell transplantation in children using TCR repertoire profiling. The paper's findings and limits, for the study overall: Over subsequent months, a decline in hyperexpanded clone frequencies was noted, and after one year, T-cell counts and TCRbeta diversity were mostly ascribed to newly produced T cells. About two months after transplant, the apparently early recovery of alphabetaT-cell counts reportedly depended on just several hundred clones that had expanded rapidly and came from non-depleted graft cells. The high TCRbeta diversity at day 60 in some patients was ascribed to recipient T cells and intrathymic progenitors that had survived conditioning.

Read against the paper, the sample's time point label means: day 60 (about 2 months) after transplantation. Read against the paper, the sample's treatment or condition label means: allogeneic hematopoietic cell transplantation with graft depleted of TCRalphabeta T cells and CD19 B cells. The children who served as transplant recipients had been given grafts of TCRalphabeta/CD19-depleted allogeneic hematopoietic cells. On this clonotype itself: Its antigen is still unknown. It has no much larger one-base neighbor in the sample; base qualities were not kept.

The CDR3, cysteine through phenylalanine, is 15 amino acids long. The retained sequence is limited to the CDR3, 45 bases, with the frame set at the first base. Here V drops 0 bases and J drops 6 bases, and the junction holds 8 bases not matched to any gene. CDR1 is given as SGHAT and CDR2 as FQNNGV, both from the germline V gene. The library relied on PCR. These reads were obtained on an Illumina HiSeq 2500. To normalize quantification of the TCRbeta repertoire, the TCR libraries were built with molecular barcoding that relied on unique molecular identifiers. The raw public data were reprocessed by TCRdb itself: fastp quality trimming at Q25, MiXCR clonotype calling, in-frame beta chains only. When rows share a CDR3 protein, they turn into one entry using the most common DNA and genes. This sample holds roughly 100,000 distinct CDR3 sequences; around 5.9% were observed only once. The ten most abundant clones make up 5.5% to 7% of the sample.

This receptor was identified in a female patient aged 2-9 years who had a stem cell transplant for Fanconi anemia, so the T cells may come from the graft donor. Rearrangement joined TRBV11-2 to TRBJ2-7; 7 central bases correspond to TRBD1. The sequencing used PBMCs, mostly from graft donor cells, collected 60 days after TCRalphabeta/CD19-depleted stem cell transplant. This receptor carries the CDR3 CASSLEGQIVREQYF. The nucleotide sequence reads as follows: TGTGCCAGCAGCTTAGAGGGACAGATCGTACGCGAGCAGTACTTC.